The rows below give T cell receptor beta chains drawn from one sample of a study of blood T cells in healthy people across ages. TCRdb reprocessed the 5' RACE reads with MiXCR, giving one entry per CDR3 protein. The sample lists about 670,000 distinct CDR3 sequences, 40% to 45% occurring once. The material sequenced was blood. The receptors derive from a man older than 75 in good health. The CDR3 runs from the conserved cysteine through the conserved F or W. D genes are given only for firm matches. A row's size may be missing; if present it is once, few, many or a size class.

j_gene,d_gene,v_gene,abundance,CDR3nt,CDR3aa
TRBJ2-2,NA,TRBV11-2,NA,TGTGCCAGCAGCTCCGATGGGGGGACCGGGGAGCTGTTTTTT,CASSSDGGTGELFF
TRBJ1-6,NA,TRBV12-5,NA,TGTGCTAGTGGTTTCGAGTCAGGGACGGGCTCACCCCTCCACTTT,CASGFESGTGSPLHF
TRBJ1-1,NA,TRBV10-2,NA,TGCGCCAGCAGTCAACCAGTCTCTGAAGCTTTCTTT,CASSQPVSEAFF
TRBJ2-6,NA,TRBV7-2,NA,TGTGCCAGCACCCTGGACAGCTCTGGGGCCAACGTCCTGACTTTC,CASTLDSSGANVLTF
TRBJ1-4,NA,TRBV5-1,NA,TGCGCCAGCAGCTTGCAGGGGAACGCTGATGAAAAACTGTTTTTT,CASSLQGNADEKLFF
TRBJ2-1,NA,TRBV5-1,NA,TGCGCCAGCAGCTTAGCGGAGGAACGGTTCTTC,CASSLAEERFF
TRBJ2-1,NA,TRBV29-1,few,TGCAGCGCCCTGGGGACCGAGGATTACAATGAGCAGTTCTTC,CSALGTEDYNEQFF
TRBJ2-3,TRBD2,TRBV20-1,NA,TGCAGTGCTTTCGACGCGGGACTAGGCGGGGATACGCAGTATTTT,CSAFDAGLGGDTQYF
TRBJ1-1,NA,TRBV6-5,NA,TGTGCCAGCTTCCGGGAGGGGAACACTGAAGCTTTCTTT,CASFREGNTEAFF
TRBJ2-5,NA,TRBV15,few,TGTGCCACCAGCAGAGAGGGCAGACCGAGAGGCCAAGAGACCCAGTACTTC,CATSREGRPRGQETQYF
TRBJ1-5,NA,TRBV6-6,few,TGTGCCAGCAGGGAAGAGGGTTTGAGGTCTCAGCCCCAGCATTTT,CASREEGLRSQPQHF
TRBJ2-7,TRBD1,TRBV9,many,TGTGCCAGCAGCTTAAGGGACAGACCGGCCGAGCAGTACTTC,CASSLRDRPAEQYF
TRBJ2-1,NA,TRBV5-1,NA,TGCGCCAGCAGTTTTAAAGAGAAGACCTACAATGAGCAGTTCTTC,CASSFKEKTYNEQFF
TRBJ2-1,TRBD2,TRBV5-1,few,TGCGCCAGCACGATAGGACTAGCCTTCTCCTACAATGAGCAGTTCTTC,CASTIGLAFSYNEQFF
TRBJ1-4,TRBD1,TRBV7-2,few,TGTGCCAGCAGCCCGCAGACAGGGAATAATGAAAAACTGTTTTTT,CASSPQTGNNEKLFF
TRBJ1-4,NA,TRBV27,NA,TGTGCCAGCGGGGGCCGAGATGAAAAACTGTTTTTT,CASGGRDEKLFF
TRBJ2-3,NA,TRBV14,once,TGTGCCAGCAGCCTGATGGTGGGAGTTCGGGCAGATACGCAGTATTTT,CASSLMVGVRADTQYF
TRBJ2-5,NA,TRBV12-3/TRBV12-4,NA,TGTGCCAGCAGTTTAAGGGGGAGAGGGAGAGAGACCCAGTACTTC,CASSLRGRGRETQYF
TRBJ2-3,NA,TRBV4-2,many,TGTGCCAGCAGCTACACCCTGCCTAGTGACGGCACAGATACGCAGTATTTT,CASSYTLPSDGTDTQYF
TRBJ2-3,NA,TRBV6-5,NA,TGTGCCAGTGGGCGGAGGGGTCTCGGCACAGATACGCAGTATTTT,CASGRRGLGTDTQYF